A single sample gave rise to the 21 T cell receptor beta chains below, sequenced in a study of T cell responses to AZD1222 COVID-19 vaccine. Profiled with immunoSEQ multiplex PCR; TCRdb holds only in-frame clones, not every one. The top ten hold over 1.2% of the sample, which has 84,000 or so clones, around nine tenths seen once. The material sequenced was peripheral blood, taken on day 0 of AZD1222 vaccination. These receptors originate from an adult in good health.

The chain carries TRBV6-6 and TRBJ2-5; the match to TRBD2 covers 8 bases. The CDR3 totals 14 residues. Germline trimming cut 6 bases from V and 2 bases from J; bases unmatched to any gene: 5. CDR1 and CDR2 (germline): MNHNY, SVGAGI (reference sequence). The CDR3 loop reads CASSLAGPQETQYF. CDR3 DNA: TGTGCCAGCAGCTTAGCGGGACCACAAGAGACCCAGTACTTC.

V gene TRBV10-1 combines with J gene TRBJ2-1; 10 bases are shared with TRBD2. V dropped 5 bases and J dropped 1; count of bases not matched to a gene: 14. The V gene's germline CDR1 is WNHNN and CDR2 SYGVQD (reference sequence). The CDR3 loop spans 19 amino acids. CDR3 nucleotides: TGCGCCAGCAGTACTGGGGGGCTAGCGGGAGCCATTTCCTACAATGAGCAGTTCTTC. Translating gives CASSTGGLAGAISYNEQFF.

The chain is built from TRBV19 and TRBJ1-2, with D hard to call. This CDR3 is built from 17 residues. Between the trimmed V and J ends, which lost 8 bases and 2 bases, there was a span of 24 bases. Germline loops: CDR1 LNHDA, CDR2 SQIVND (reference sequence). CDR3 sequence: CASVFGGWLSPNYGYTF. CDR3 nucleotides: TGTGCCAGTGTCTTTGGCGGTTGGTTATCTCCAAACTATGGCTACACCTTC.

J is TRBJ1-1 and V is TRBV18; no clear D gene. Trimming stripped 2 bases from V and 5 bases from J, with 18 bases between. CDR1 KGHSH and CDR2 LQKENI come from the germline V gene. The CDR3 covers 16 residues. In nucleotides, the CDR3 is TGTGCCAGCTCACCAAACTCGGGAGCGGGGAAGACTGAAGCTTTCTTT. This codes for CASSPNSGAGKTEAFF.

The V and J genes are TRBV27 and TRBJ2-7; 7 bases line up with TRBD2. Trimming took 2 bases from V and 6 from J; bases not matched to a gene: 10. CDR3 length: 15 amino acids. Germline V gene sequence: CDR1 MNHEY, CDR2 SMNVEV (reference sequence). CDR3 in DNA: TGTGCCAGCAGTTTAGCGGGTGTCGGGGAGGGCGAGCAGTACTTC. Protein sequence: CASSLAGVGEGEQYF.

The V and J genes are TRBV27 and TRBJ1-1, with TRBD1 matching 7 bases. This CDR3 contains 14 residues. The germline V gene has CDR1 MNHEY and CDR2 SMNVEV (reference sequence). The V segment lost 7 bases and the J segment 11 bases; nucleotides outside the gene matches: 16. The CDR3 DNA is TGTGCCAGCATCCCTGGAACAGGGGCATCTACGGCTTTCTTT. Translated, it gives CASIPGTGASTAFF.

With regard to this clone: The germline gene is not matched at one end of the junction; a read error may be the cause. The gene calls are TRBV5-6 and TRBJ2-5, with D tentatively TRBD1 or TRBD2 (5 bases each). The germline gives CDR1 SGHDT, CDR2 YYEEEE. The CDR3 is 12 amino acids. The CDR3 loop is CASTLGVETQYF. CDR3 sequence (DNA): TGTGCCAGCACCTTGGGGGTGGAGACCCAGTACTTC. The whole variable domain, remainder taken from reference TRBV5-6 and TRBJ2-5, is DAGVTQSPTHLIKTRGQQVTLRCSPKSGHDTVSWYQQALGQGPQFIFQYYEEEERQRGNFPDRFSGHQFPNYSSELNVNALLLGDSALYLCASTLGVETQYFGPGTRLLVL.

V usage is TRBV3-1 (or the pseudogene TRBV3-2) and J usage is TRBJ1-1, with TRBD1 as a possible D gene (6 bases). The CDR3 runs 15 residues. CDR1 and CDR2 (germline): LGHDT, YNNKEL (reference sequence). The ends were cut back, 1 base at V and 5 bases at J, with 14 bases in the middle. CDR3 sequence: CASSQVGGRGTEAFF. CDR3 bases: TGTGCCAGCAGCCAAGTGGGGGGCAGAGGGACTGAAGCTTTCTTT.

This chain uses TRBV20-1 with TRBJ2-7; no firm D call. The CDR3 contains 10 residues. Germline CDR1 is DFQATT and CDR2 is SNEGSKA (reference sequence). Trimming took 3 bases from V and 3 from J, leaving 3 bases between them. The chain's CDR3 is CSARGYEQYF. CDR3 DNA: TGCAGTGCTAGGGGCTACGAGCAGTACTTC.

V gene TRBV9 combines with J gene TRBJ2-7; the match to TRBD2 covers 7 bases. CDR3 length: 14 amino acids. Per germline, CDR1 SGDLS and CDR2 YYNGEE. V lost 4 bases and J lost 1; bases outside the gene matches: 5. CDR3 residues: CASSRGLDSYEQYF. In DNA form, the CDR3 reads TGTGCCAGCAGCCGCGGACTAGATTCCTACGAGCAGTACTTC.

The V and J genes are TRBV9 and TRBJ1-1; no firm D call. Germline V gives CDR1 SGDLS, CDR2 YYNGEE. The CDR3 covers 16 residues. Deletions cut 0 bases from V and 5 bases from J, with 17 bases between. The CDR3 DNA follows: TGTGCCAGCAGCGTAGGTCATGGCAGCCCAGGAACTGAAGCTTTCTTT. Translation gives CASSVGHGSPGTEAFF.

The sample holds one count of this clone. The J gene is TRBJ2-7, the V gene TRBV15; possibly TRBD2 for D (5 bases). Per germline, CDR1 LNHNV and CDR2 YYDKDF (reference sequence). This CDR3 is 15 amino acids long. Trimming removed 1 base at V and 3 bases at J, with 13 bases between. CDR3 loop: CATSRVMGGYYEQYF. The CDR3 coding sequence is TGTGCCACCAGCAGAGTGATGGGCGGGTACTACGAGCAGTACTTC.

The genes are TRBV12-3 or TRBV12-4 and TRBJ1-2; D perhaps matches TRBD1 (6 bases). The CDR3 loop spans 13 amino acids. Trimming shortened V by 4 bases and J by 3 bases, and 9 bases separated the two germline ends. CDR3: CASSSTGYYGYTF. The CDR3 coding sequence is TGTGCCAGCAGTTCTACAGGGTACTATGGCTACACCTTC.

This chain links TRBV9 with TRBJ2-3, with D perhaps matching TRBD1 or TRBD2 (5 bases each). V lost 3 bases and J 3 bases, leaving 17 bases between the germline ends. This CDR3 region has 16 residues. Germline CDR1 is SGDLS and CDR2 is YYNGEE. CDR3 sequence: CASSELGQGGTDTQYF. CDR3 in DNA: TGTGCCAGCAGCGAGCTTGGGCAGGGCGGGACAGATACGCAGTATTTT.

The rearrangement joins TRBV2 to TRBJ1-1; the D is unclear. This CDR3 is built from 15 residues. Germline CDR1 and CDR2: SNHLY and FYNNEI. The V and J ends lost 6 bases and 2 bases respectively, with 16 bases between them. CDR3 DNA sequence: TGTGCCAGCAGGGAGACGACGGACTATAACACTGAAGCTTTCTTT. Amino acid sequence: CASRETTDYNTEAFF.

This chain links TRBV2 with TRBJ2-3, with D uncertain. The CDR3 has 15 residues. Trimming stripped 7 bases from V and 0 bases from J, with 14 bases between. CDR1 is SNHLY and CDR2 is FYNNEI in the germline V gene. The CDR3 region has the DNA TGTGCCAGCACCCGAGGCGAGGCGAGCACAGATACGCAGTATTTT. It codes for CASTRGEASTDTQYF.

J is TRBJ1-1 and V is TRBV11-3; the match to TRBD1 covers 11 bases. From germline, CDR1 is SGHNT and CDR2 YENEEA. CDR3 length equals 19 residues. V lost 0 bases, J lost 2 bases, and 11 bases stayed unmatched. CDR3 bases: TGTGCCAGCAGCTTAGAAGGGCCGGGACAGGGGGGCGATAACACTGAAGCTTTCTTT. It translates to CASSLEGPGQGGDNTEAFF.

This clone was found once. V usage is TRBV7-9 and J usage is TRBJ2-1; D perhaps matches TRBD2 (5 bases). Germline V CDR1 and CDR2: SEHNR, FQNEAQ (reference sequence). V gave up 4 bases and J gave up 9 bases, with 16 bases separating them. This CDR3 region has 14 residues. CDR3 sequence: CASSSTGETGEQFF. The DNA for the CDR3 is TGTGCCAGCAGCTCCACTGGGGAGACTGGTGAGCAGTTCTTC.

The gene calls are TRBV4-2 and TRBJ2-1; D not certain. CDR3 length: 13 residues. The V gene lost 3 bases and the J gene lost 8 bases, with 11 bases spanning the gap. Per the germline V gene, CDR1 is LGHNA and CDR2 is YNFKEQ. Here the CDR3 reads CASSQAAWDEQFF. The CDR3 DNA reads as TGTGCCAGCAGCCAGGCTGCGTGGGATGAGCAGTTCTTC.

The CDR3 loop reads CASSRGQGKVGGYTF. The CDR3 DNA follows: TGTGCCAGCTCACGTGGACAGGGGAAGGTGGGTGGCTACACCTTC. V is TRBV18 and J is TRBJ1-2; 9 positions match TRBD1. With 4 bases clipped from V and 7 bases from J, the junction kept 10 bases outside the gene matches. In germline, CDR1 is KGHSH, CDR2 LQKENI. The length of the CDR3 is 15 residues.

CDR3 sequence (DNA): TGCGCCAGTACGGGACAGGGGGATATTGGTGGCTACACCTTC. It encodes CASTGQGDIGGYTF. The rearrangement uses TRBV4-3 and TRBJ1-2; the match to TRBD1 covers 11 bases. The CDR3 covers 14 residues. Germline loops: CDR1 LGHNA, CDR2 YSLEER. After removal of 9 bases from V and 7 bases from J, the junction contained 10 bases not matched to a gene.